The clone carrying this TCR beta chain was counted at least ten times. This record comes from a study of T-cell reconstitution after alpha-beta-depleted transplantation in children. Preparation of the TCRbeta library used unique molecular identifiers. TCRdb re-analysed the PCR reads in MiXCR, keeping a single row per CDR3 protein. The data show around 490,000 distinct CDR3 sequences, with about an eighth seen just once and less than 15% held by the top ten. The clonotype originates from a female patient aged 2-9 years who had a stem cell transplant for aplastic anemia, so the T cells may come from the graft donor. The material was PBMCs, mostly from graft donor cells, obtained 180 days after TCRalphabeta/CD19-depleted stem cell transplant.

The DNA for the CDR3 is TGCAGTGCCAGGGCGGGGGCCTACGAGCAGTACTTC. Protein: CSARAGAYEQYF. The gene calls are TRBV20-1 and TRBJ2-7; 7 bases align to TRBD2. This CDR3 region has 12 residues. Germline CDR1 DFQATT, CDR2 SNEGSKA (reference sequence). Trimming took 6 bases from V and 2 from J; bases not matched to a gene: 4.